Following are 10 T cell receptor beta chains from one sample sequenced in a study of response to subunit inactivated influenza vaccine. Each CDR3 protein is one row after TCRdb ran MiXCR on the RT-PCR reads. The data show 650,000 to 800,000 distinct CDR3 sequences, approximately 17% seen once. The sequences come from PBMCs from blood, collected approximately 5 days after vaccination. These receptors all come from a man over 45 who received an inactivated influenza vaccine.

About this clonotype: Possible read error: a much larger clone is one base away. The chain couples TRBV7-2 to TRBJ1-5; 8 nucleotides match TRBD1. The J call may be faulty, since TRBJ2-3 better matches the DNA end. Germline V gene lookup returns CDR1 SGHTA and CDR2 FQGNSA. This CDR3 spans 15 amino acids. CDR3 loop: CASSVGTGGYQPQYF. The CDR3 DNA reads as TGTGCCAGCAGCGTAGGGACAGGAGGTTATCAGCCCCAGTATTTT.

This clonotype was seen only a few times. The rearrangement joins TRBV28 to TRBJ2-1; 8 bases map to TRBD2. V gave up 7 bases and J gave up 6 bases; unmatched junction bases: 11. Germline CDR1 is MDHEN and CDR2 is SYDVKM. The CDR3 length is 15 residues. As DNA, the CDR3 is TGTGCCAGCACCCCGGGAGGGGTAACCCTCAATGAGCAGTTCTTC. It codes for CASTPGGVTLNEQFF.

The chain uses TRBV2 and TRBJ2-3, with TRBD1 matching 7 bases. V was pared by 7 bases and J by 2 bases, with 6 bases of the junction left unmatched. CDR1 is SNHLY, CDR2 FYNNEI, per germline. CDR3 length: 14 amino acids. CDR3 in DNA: TGTGCCAGCAAAGACAGGGCGAACACAGATACGCAGTATTTT. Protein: CASKDRANTDTQYF. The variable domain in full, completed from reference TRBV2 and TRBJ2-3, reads EPEVTQTPSHQVTQMGQEVILRCVPISNHLYFYWYRQILGQKVEFLVSFYNNEISEKSEIFDDQFSVERPDGSNFTLKIRSTKLEDSAMYFCASKDRANTDTQYFGPGTRLTVL.

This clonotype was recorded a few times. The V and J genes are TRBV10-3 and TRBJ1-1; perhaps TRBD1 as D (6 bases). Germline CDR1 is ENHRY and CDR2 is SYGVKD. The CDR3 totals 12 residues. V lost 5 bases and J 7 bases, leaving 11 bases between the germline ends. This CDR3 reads CAISLGGGEAFF. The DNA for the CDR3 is TGTGCCATCAGTTTGGGAGGGGGTGAAGCTTTCTTT.

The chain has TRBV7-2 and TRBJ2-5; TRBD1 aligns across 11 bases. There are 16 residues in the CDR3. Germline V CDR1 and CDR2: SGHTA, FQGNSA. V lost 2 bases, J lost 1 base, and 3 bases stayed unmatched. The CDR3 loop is CASSLSGTGGQETQYF. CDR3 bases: TGTGCCAGCAGCTTAAGCGGGACAGGGGGCCAAGAGACCCAGTACTTC.

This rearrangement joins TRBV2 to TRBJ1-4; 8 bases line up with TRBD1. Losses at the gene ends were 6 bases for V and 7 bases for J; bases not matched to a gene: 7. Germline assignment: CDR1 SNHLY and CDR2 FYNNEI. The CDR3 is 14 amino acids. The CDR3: CASRDRTGLEKLFF. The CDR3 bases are TGTGCCAGCAGAGACCGGACAGGGCTTGAAAAACTGTTTTTT.

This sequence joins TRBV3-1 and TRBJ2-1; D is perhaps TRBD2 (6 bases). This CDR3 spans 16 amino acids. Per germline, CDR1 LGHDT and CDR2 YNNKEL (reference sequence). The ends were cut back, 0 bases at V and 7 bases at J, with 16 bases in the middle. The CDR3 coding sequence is TGTGCCAGCAGCCAAGATAGCGGTACACGAGTTAATGAGCAGTTCTTC. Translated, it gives CASSQDSGTRVNEQFF.

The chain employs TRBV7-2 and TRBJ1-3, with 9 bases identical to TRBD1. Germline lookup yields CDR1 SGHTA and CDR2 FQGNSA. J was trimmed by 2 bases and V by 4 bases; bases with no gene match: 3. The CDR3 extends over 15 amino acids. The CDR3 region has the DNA TGTGCCAGCAGCTCCAGGACAGGGGCTGGAAACACCATATATTTT. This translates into CASSSRTGAGNTIYF.

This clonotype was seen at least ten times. The CDR3 DNA reads as TGCAGTGCTAAGGGGGGTCGGGACAGCAAGGTGCAAGTAGATACGCAGTATTTT. This sequence encodes CSAKGGRDSKVQVDTQYF. The chain couples TRBV20-1 to TRBJ2-3; possible D gene TRBD1, 7 bases. The CDR3 loop spans 18 amino acids. Germline assignment: CDR1 DFQATT and CDR2 SNEGSKA (reference sequence). V was clipped by 4 bases and J by 5 bases, with 28 bases between them.

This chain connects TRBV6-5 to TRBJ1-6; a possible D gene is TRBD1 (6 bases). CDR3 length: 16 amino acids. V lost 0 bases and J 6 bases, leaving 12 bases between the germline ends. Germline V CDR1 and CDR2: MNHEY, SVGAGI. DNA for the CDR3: TGTGCCAGCAGTTACTCCCGGGACATCGCTAATTCACCCCTCCACTTT. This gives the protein CASSYSRDIANSPLHF.